This T cell receptor beta chain was recovered during a study of cytomegalovirus exposure and HLA in healthy donors. The PCR made use of 60 Vbeta and 13 Jbeta primers. Per the original data handling: A later analysis tallied about 80 million unique TCR beta chains, 8.5 million to 11 million of them shared. The table came from immunoSEQ multiplex PCR; TCRdb's copy has only in-frame clones and leaves some out. The V and J calls and the clone size are those of that table, but D and trimming were determined from the DNA. In all, the sample yields approximately 200,000 clones. Study-wide results and caveats: Earlier analysis yielded a pattern in which most TCR beta V segments were productive about 87% or about 30% of the time. An analysis was carried out later, and it reportedly showed fewer N-insertions in an Asian-associated ancestry cluster than the approximately 680-donor mean.

In the case of this clone: Its specificity is not known.

V dropped 10 bases and J dropped 2; count of bases not matched to a gene: 14. The CDR3 is 15 residues long. Per the germline V gene, CDR1 is MNHNS and CDR2 is SASEGT. The chain carries TRBV6-1 and TRBJ2-7; 7 bases agree with TRBD2. The TCR sequence derives from a boy between 10 and 17 years old in good health and CMV-seronegative. The sample was PBMCs. As DNA, the CDR3 is TGTGCCACGATTATCGGGACTACCTTTACCTACGAGCAGTACTTC. Amino acid sequence: CATIIGTTFTYEQYF.